This passage covers 13 T cell receptor beta chains from one sample sequenced in a study of vaccination and CD4 T cells after COVID-19. These receptors have no identified antigens. Noted treatment: roughly nine-day PBMC culture with coronavirus spike peptide pools or control peptides (ViraFEST assay). Sequenced with the Oncomine TCR Beta short-read assay was DNA taken from cultured CD4+ T cells. TCRdb called the PCR reads again in MiXCR, with one record for every CDR3 protein. This table holds some 11,000 distinct CDR3 sequences, around 70% found once. Sequencing was done on a sample of CD4+ T cells from blood, cultured in vitro. These receptor sequences come from a human donor who had recovered from COVID-19.

This rearrangement joins TRBV6-1 to TRBJ2-7; D unclear. CDR1 and CDR2 from the germline V gene are MNHNS and SASEGT. The CDR3 is 12 residues long. V lost 7 bases to trimming and J lost 3 bases, with 10 bases between them. CDR3: CASTTQGYEQYF. CDR3 sequence (DNA): TGTGCCAGCACCACGCAAGGCTACGAGCAGTACTTC.

The rearrangement joins TRBV7-3 to TRBJ1-1; D unclear. The CDR3 consists of 14 residues. Trimming cost V 1 base and J 11 bases, with 17 bases left between them. The germline V gene has CDR1 SGHTA and CDR2 FQGTGA. CDR3 in amino acids: CASSLIGGSEQAFF. The DNA for the CDR3 is TGTGCCAGCAGCTTAATAGGCGGATCTGAACAGGCTTTCTTT.

CDR3 in amino acids: CASTLDRRTPLHF. The CDR3 coding sequence is TGTGCCAGCACCCTCGACAGGAGGACACCCCTCCACTTT. The V call is TRBV27, the J call TRBJ1-6; D is possibly TRBD1 (6 bases). The V gene's germline CDR1 is MNHEY and CDR2 SMNVEV (reference sequence). The CDR3 is 13 residues long. V was trimmed by 7 bases and J by 11 bases, leaving 15 bases between them.

This chain connects TRBV7-2 to TRBJ2-5; 7 bases agree with TRBD1. The J segment lost 8 bases and the V segment lost 1 base, leaving 13 bases of the junction unmatched. This CDR3 spans 16 amino acids. Germline V gene sequence: CDR1 SGHTA, CDR2 FQGNSA. The CDR3, as DNA: TGTGCCAGCAGCTTAGTGCTGACAGGGCTAGAAGGAACCCAGTACTTC. Amino acid sequence: CASSLVLTGLEGTQYF.

The V gene is TRBV6-1, the J gene TRBJ1-2, with D tentatively TRBD1 (6 bases). Germline V gene lookup returns CDR1 MNHNS and CDR2 SASEGT. CDR3 length: 14 residues. The V and J ends lost 6 bases and 8 bases respectively, with 19 bases between them. The CDR3: CASRDSASGAGYTF. The CDR3 DNA reads as TGTGCCAGCAGGGACAGTGCCTCTGGGGCGGGCTACACCTTC.

The CDR3 DNA is TGCAGGATTCCAGGGGTGAATGAGCAGTTCTTC. The encoded protein is CRIPGVNEQFF. This sequence joins TRBV20-1 and TRBJ2-1; possible D gene TRBD1, 6 bases. The CDR3 has 11 residues. Germline V CDR1 and CDR2: DFQATT, SNEGSKA (reference sequence).

The rearrangement links TRBV2 to TRBJ2-7; TRBD1 is a possible D gene (8 bases). The DNA end is a closer match to TRBJ2-5, so the J assignment may be wrong. The CDR3 has 14 residues. From germline, CDR1 is SNHLY and CDR2 FYNNEI. The CDR3 DNA sequence: TGTGCCAGCAGAGGGGGGGACAGGACGAAGACCCAGTACTTC. Translated, it gives CASRGGDRTKTQYF.

The chain has TRBV6-5 and TRBJ2-7; D is unresolved. There are 15 residues in the CDR3. Germline-derived CDR1 and CDR2 are MNHEY and SVGAGI. The germline V and J ends were trimmed by 0 bases and 3 bases, with 12 bases remaining between them. The CDR3 sequence: CASSYSAGSHYEQYF. The CDR3 nucleotides read TGTGCCAGCAGTTACTCGGCAGGATCTCACTACGAGCAGTACTTC.

As to this clonotype: The germline gene is not matched at one end of the junction; a read error may be the cause. The rearrangement joins TRBV20-1 to TRBJ2-1; TRBD2 agrees at 9 bases. The CDR3 extends over 14 amino acids. CDR1 and CDR2 from the germline V gene are DFQATT and SNEGSKA (reference sequence). The DNA of the CDR3 is TGCAGTGCGAGAGGGGCGGGAGGGGGGAATGAGCAGTTCTTC. It specifies CSARGAGGGNEQFF.

The CDR3 region has the DNA TGTGCCAGCAGTCCAAGGGGGAACTACAGGGAAGCGAGGTATGGCTACACCTTC. This translates into CASSPRGNYREARYGYTF. The chain uses TRBV28 and TRBJ1-2; TRBD1 might be the D (6 bases). There are 18 residues in the CDR3. Trimming shortened V by 5 bases and J by 5 bases, and 27 bases separated the two germline ends. The germline V gene has CDR1 MDHEN and CDR2 SYDVKM.

This chain joins TRBV20-1 and TRBJ1-1; D is ambiguous. The CDR3 consists of 13 residues. V was pared by 1 base and J by 11 bases, with 17 bases between. The germline gives CDR1 DFQATT, CDR2 SNEGSKA (reference sequence). Here the CDR3 DNA reads TGCAGTGCTAGAGGGGAAGGCCCGATGGGGGCTTTCTTT. Translation: CSARGEGPMGAFF.

The chain uses TRBV7-9 and TRBJ1-5; D not resolved. V was cut by 4 bases and J by 0 bases, with 13 bases left in between. Germline CDR1 is SEHNR and CDR2 is FQNEAQ (reference sequence). The CDR3 covers 16 residues. The CDR3 reads CASSSSMGPSNQPQHF. The CDR3 nucleotides are TGTGCCAGCAGCTCTAGCATGGGCCCTAGCAATCAGCCCCAGCATTTT. The variable domain in full, with the rest retrieved from reference TRBV7-9 and TRBJ1-5, is DTGVSQNPRHKITKRGQNVTFRCDPISEHNRLYWYRQTLGQGPEFLTYFQNEAQLEKSRLLSDRFSAERPKGSFSTLEIQRTEQGDSAMYLCASSSSMGPSNQPQHFGDGTRLSIL.

The V gene is TRBV11-2, the J gene TRBJ2-7; D ambiguous. Germline V gene data show CDR1 as SGHAT and CDR2 as FQNNGV. The germline V and J ends were trimmed by 4 bases and 2 bases, with 12 bases remaining between them. CDR3 length: 14 amino acids. The DNA of the CDR3 is TGTGCCAGCAGCTCCCCCCGAGAGGCCTACGAGCAGTACTTC. It codes for CASSSPREAYEQYF. The full variable domain, completed using reference TRBV11-2 and TRBJ2-7, is EAGVAQSPRYKIIEKRQSVAFWCNPISGHATLYWYQQILGQGPKLLIQFQNNGVVDDSQLPKDRFSAERLKGVDSTLKIQPAKLEDSAVYLCASSSPREAYEQYFGPGTRLTVT.